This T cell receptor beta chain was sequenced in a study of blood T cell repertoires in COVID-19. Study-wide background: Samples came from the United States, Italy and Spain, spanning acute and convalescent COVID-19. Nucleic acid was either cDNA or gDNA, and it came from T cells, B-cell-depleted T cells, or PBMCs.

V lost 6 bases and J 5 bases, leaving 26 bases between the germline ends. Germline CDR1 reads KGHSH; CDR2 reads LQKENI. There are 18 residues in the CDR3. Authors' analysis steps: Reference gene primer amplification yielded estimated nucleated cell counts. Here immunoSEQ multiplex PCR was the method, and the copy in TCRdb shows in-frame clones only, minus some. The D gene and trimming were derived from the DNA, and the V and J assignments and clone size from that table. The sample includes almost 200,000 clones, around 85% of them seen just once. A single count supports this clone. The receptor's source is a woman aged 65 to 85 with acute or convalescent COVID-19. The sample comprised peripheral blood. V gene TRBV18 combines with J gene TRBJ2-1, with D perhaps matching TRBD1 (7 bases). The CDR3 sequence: CASSRGQSPWGYDNEQFF. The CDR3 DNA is TGTGCCAGCTCGCGGGGACAGTCGCCGTGGGGGTACGACAATGAGCAGTTCTTC.